The 32 T cell receptor beta chains listed next were all sequenced from one sample in a study of blood T cell repertoires in COVID-19. Measured with immunoSEQ multiplex PCR; TCRdb has only the in-frame clones, and not every one. This table holds about 360,000 clones, about 87% found once. The specimen sequenced was peripheral blood. The receptors shown here come from a human donor in a cohort sampled during active COVID-19.

CDR3 sequence: CASSLFSGDTQYF. CDR3 coding DNA: TGCGCCAGCAGCTTGTTCTCAGGAGATACGCAGTATTTT. The rearrangement uses TRBV5-1 and TRBJ2-3; D ambiguous. The CDR3 spans 13 residues. The ends were cut back, 1 base at V and 5 bases at J, with 8 bases in the middle. Germline values: CDR1 SGHRS, CDR2 YFSETQ.

The CDR3 region has the DNA TGTGCCAGCAGTGACCAAAAGGGACAGGGGAACACCGGGGAGCTGTTTTTT. Its translation is CASSDQKGQGNTGELFF. This chain joins TRBV6-4 and TRBJ2-2; 9 bases line up with TRBD1. The CDR3 is made up of 17 amino acids. Trimming removed 2 bases from V and 1 base from J; junction bases left unmatched: 5. CDR1 is MRHNA and CDR2 is SNTAGT in the germline V gene.

The V call is TRBV2, the J call TRBJ2-2, with D unresolved. Trimming removed 1 base at V and 6 bases at J, with 12 bases between. There are 15 residues in the CDR3. Germline assignment: CDR1 SNHLY and CDR2 FYNNEI. The CDR3 nucleotides are TGTGCCAGCAGTGAAGATCGAGCCCCGTCCGGGGAGCTGTTTTTT. It encodes CASSEDRAPSGELFF.

The chain uses TRBV25-1 and TRBJ1-1; D is unresolved. Germline V gives CDR1 MGHDK, CDR2 SYGVNS. The CDR3 loop spans 14 amino acids. The ends were cut back, 2 bases at V and 0 bases at J, with 7 bases in the middle. The CDR3 spells CASSEGRMNTEAFF. The CDR3 nucleotides read TGTGCCAGCAGTGAAGGGAGAATGAACACTGAAGCTTTCTTT. The full variable domain, in which reference TRBV25-1 and TRBJ1-1 provide the parts outside the CDR3, is EADIYQTPRYLVIGTGKKITLECSQTMGHDKMYWYQQDPGMELHLIHYSYGVNSTEKGDLSSESTVSRIRTEHFPLTLESARPSHTSQYLCASSEGRMNTEAFFGQGTRLTVV.

This chain joins TRBV19 and TRBJ2-1; TRBD1 agrees at 8 bases. The germline gives CDR1 LNHDA, CDR2 SQIVND (reference sequence). J gave up 9 bases and V 2 bases, and 12 bases lay outside the gene matches. The CDR3 is 16 residues long. Here the CDR3 reads CASSINGGRGRSEQFF. The CDR3 coding sequence is TGTGCCAGTAGTATAAATGGGGGCAGGGGGCGGAGTGAGCAGTTCTTC.

V gene TRBV5-8 combines with J gene TRBJ2-2; 7 nucleotides align to TRBD1. V trimming: 4 bases; J trimming: 0 bases; junction bases outside the gene matches: 12. This CDR3 is 18 amino acids long. Per the germline V gene, CDR1 is SGHTS and CDR2 is YDEGEE. Here the CDR3 reads CASSGEPQGWANTGELFF. CDR3 in DNA: TGTGCCAGCAGCGGAGAACCACAGGGGTGGGCGAACACCGGGGAGCTGTTTTTT.

This clone was counted a few times. This chain connects TRBV11-2 to TRBJ1-6; TRBD1 agrees at 10 bases. CDR1 and CDR2 from the germline V gene are SGHAT and FQNNGV. V lost 5 bases and J lost 12; bases outside the gene matches: 10. The CDR3 consists of 15 residues. This chain's CDR3 is CASSRPKGQGEPLHF. The CDR3 coding sequence is TGTGCCAGCAGCCGTCCGAAAGGACAGGGGGAACCCCTCCACTTT.

In its sample, this clone was seen once. J is TRBJ1-3 and V is TRBV19, with 8 bases aligning to TRBD1. The CDR3 consists of 17 residues. With 7 bases clipped from V and 4 bases from J, the junction kept 15 bases outside the gene matches. The germline V gene encodes CDR1 LNHDA and CDR2 SQIVND (reference sequence). As DNA, the CDR3 is TGTGCCAGTACCAAGGGGGGACAGGAGCGCTGGGGAAACACCATATATTTT. Amino acids: CASTKGGQERWGNTIYF.

This sequence joins TRBV5-4 and TRBJ1-4, with 7 bases identical to TRBD1. After removal of 4 bases from V and 4 bases from J, the junction contained 4 bases not matched to a gene. CDR1 is SGHNT and CDR2 is YYREEE in the germline V gene (reference sequence). This CDR3 is built from 14 residues. The CDR3 loop is CASSTTGVNEKLFF. The CDR3 DNA reads as TGTGCCAGCAGCACAACAGGGGTTAATGAAAAACTGTTTTTT.

The J gene is TRBJ1-1, the V gene TRBV29-1, with 7 nucleotides matching TRBD1. The J segment lost 3 bases and the V segment lost 8 bases, leaving 6 bases of the junction unmatched. The CDR3 loop spans 12 amino acids. Germline CDR1 is SQVTM and CDR2 is ANQGSEA. CDR3: CSSTGPDTEAFF. The DNA for the CDR3 is TGCAGCTCGACAGGGCCCGACACTGAAGCTTTCTTT.

Only one count was recorded for this clone. The CDR3 DNA reads as TGCGCCAGCAGCTTGGGGGACAGTTACACTGAAGCTTTCTTT. Residues: CASSLGDSYTEAFF. The V call is TRBV5-1, the J call TRBJ1-1; 7 nucleotides align to TRBD1. The CDR3 spans 14 residues. From germline, CDR1 is SGHRS and CDR2 YFSETQ. V shed 0 bases, J shed 3 bases, and the junction held 2 bases outside the gene matches.

In the case of this clone: Germline and junction disagree at one end, which may indicate a read error. CDR3 residues: CASSKDRGNTGELFF. In nucleotides, the CDR3 is TGTGCTAGCAGTAAGGACAGGGGAAACACCGGGGAGCTGTTTTTT. The chain couples TRBV7-7 to TRBJ2-2; TRBD1 aligns across 9 bases. CDR1 is SSHAT, CDR2 FNYEAQ, per germline (reference sequence). The CDR3 is made up of 15 amino acids.

The chain uses TRBV4-1 and TRBJ2-1; TRBD2 matches at 8 bases. The V gene end was trimmed by 1 base and the J gene end by 6 bases; junction bases not matched to a gene: 8. The CDR3 loop spans 16 amino acids. The germline V gene encodes CDR1 MGHRA and CDR2 YSYEKL. The CDR3 sequence: CASSQVRGGALNEQFF. The DNA of the CDR3 is TGCGCCAGCAGCCAAGTCCGGGGGGGGGCCCTCAATGAGCAGTTCTTC.

This clone was recorded a few times. Different DNA sequences within this sample yield the same CDR3. V and J are TRBV28 and TRBJ1-4, with 8 nucleotides matching TRBD1. With 3 bases clipped from V and 6 bases from J, the junction kept 3 bases outside the gene matches. The V gene's germline CDR1 is MDHEN and CDR2 SYDVKM. This CDR3 is 14 amino acids long. The CDR3 DNA is TGTGCCAGCAGTTTTGGGACAGGAGATGAAAAACTGTTTTTT. Residues: CASSFGTGDEKLFF.

This sequence joins TRBV19 and TRBJ2-5; 9 bases map to TRBD1. Germline values: CDR1 LNHDA, CDR2 SQIVND (reference sequence). This CDR3 contains 13 residues. Trimming took 8 bases from V and 1 from J; bases not matched to a gene: 2. CDR3 protein: CASADRGQETQYF. The CDR3 bases are TGTGCCAGTGCGGACAGGGGCCAAGAGACCCAGTACTTC.

This clone turned up a few times. The chain carries TRBV18 and TRBJ2-2; D unclear. CDR1 is KGHSH, CDR2 LQKENI, per germline. The CDR3 contains 15 residues. V was trimmed by 1 base and J by 1 base, leaving 7 bases between them. CDR3 amino acids: CASSPLAGNTGELFF. CDR3 bases: TGTGCCAGCTCACCACTGGCAGGGAACACCGGGGAGCTGTTTTTT.

This chain joins TRBV3-1 (or the pseudogene TRBV3-2) and TRBJ1-1; 7 positions match TRBD1. Germline V gene sequence: CDR1 LGHDT, CDR2 YNNKEL (reference sequence). The CDR3 is 17 amino acids. Germline trimming cut 3 bases from V and 0 bases from J; bases unmatched to any gene: 10. The DNA of the CDR3 is TGTGCCAGCAGCCATCTAGGGGCAGGGGGTATGAACACTGAAGCTTTCTTT. Protein sequence: CASSHLGAGGMNTEAFF.

The rearrangement joins TRBV12-5 to TRBJ1-2; possible D gene TRBD1, 6 bases. The CDR3 is made up of 15 amino acids. Trimming took 0 bases from V and 0 from J, leaving 8 bases between them. The germline gives CDR1 LGHNT, CDR2 FRNRAP. The CDR3 DNA sequence: TGTGCTAGTGGTTTGGTACAGGGAGCTAACTATGGCTACACCTTC. Its translation: CASGLVQGANYGYTF.

J is TRBJ2-3 and V is TRBV6-5; 12 nucleotides align to TRBD2. The junction had 9 bases not matched to a gene; V was cut back by 8 bases and J by 6 bases. CDR1 is MNHEY, CDR2 SVGAGI, per germline. This CDR3 has 15 residues. The CDR3: CASWTSGDTTDTQYF. CDR3 bases: TGTGCCAGCTGGACTAGCGGGGACACTACGGATACGCAGTATTTT.

The rearrangement joins TRBV7-8 to TRBJ1-1, with D maybe TRBD1 (6 bases). CDR1 and CDR2 from the germline V gene are SGHVS and FQNEAQ. The CDR3 extends over 16 amino acids. Trimming took 1 base from V and 1 from J, leaving 13 bases between them. The CDR3 nucleotides are TGTGCCAGCAGCTTAGGGGCCGGACAGCCGAACACTGAAGCTTTCTTT. It specifies CASSLGAGQPNTEAFF.

Here the CDR3 DNA reads TGTGCCAGCAGACCCGGACACTCCACTGAAGCTTTCTTT. Residues: CASRPGHSTEAFF. The V and J genes are TRBV2 and TRBJ1-1; TRBD1 is a possible D gene (5 bases). The germline V gene encodes CDR1 SNHLY and CDR2 FYNNEI. This CDR3 has 13 amino acids. V lost 6 bases and J 4 bases, leaving 12 bases between the germline ends.

The chain combines TRBV4-1 with TRBJ1-2; the D is unclear. V lost 0 bases and J lost 8, with 10 bases in between. The CDR3 extends over 13 amino acids. Germline V lookup: CDR1 MGHRA, CDR2 YSYEKL. As DNA, the CDR3 is TGCGCCAGCAGCCAAGATGACATCTTGGGCTACACCTTC. It encodes CASSQDDILGYTF.

This clone was seen more than once but under ten times. The chain has TRBV6-4 and TRBJ2-3, with TRBD2 matching 10 bases. Germline V gives CDR1 MRHNA, CDR2 SNTAGT. This CDR3 spans 15 amino acids. V lost 3 bases, J lost 1 base, and 1 base stayed unmatched. The CDR3 is CASSEGTSGTDTQYF. The CDR3 DNA follows: TGTGCCAGCAGTGAGGGGACTAGCGGCACAGATACGCAGTATTTT.

The chain uses TRBV4-1 and TRBJ2-1; 13 bases are shared with TRBD2. With 4 bases clipped from V and 6 bases from J, the junction kept 9 bases outside the gene matches. CDR3 length: 17 residues. Germline V gene data show CDR1 as MGHRA and CDR2 as YSYEKL. CDR3 sequence reads: CASSRGGLAGLGNEQFF. DNA for the CDR3: TGCGCCAGCAGCCGAGGGGGACTAGCGGGATTAGGCAATGAGCAGTTCTTC.

The rearrangement uses TRBV5-6 and TRBJ2-5; a possible D gene is TRBD1 (6 bases). The CDR3 consists of 14 residues. Trimming stripped 4 bases from V and 4 bases from J, with 14 bases between. The V gene's germline CDR1 is SGHDT and CDR2 YYEEEE. The CDR3 DNA sequence: TGTGCCAGCAGCACGATAACAGGGACAGAGACCCAGTACTTC. Its translation is CASSTITGTETQYF.

The genes are TRBV9 and TRBJ2-5, with 10 bases fitting TRBD2. Trimming removed 3 bases from V and 5 bases from J; junction bases left unmatched: 7. The CDR3 is 15 residues long. Germline V gives CDR1 SGDLS, CDR2 YYNGEE. The CDR3, as DNA: TGTGCCAGCAGCGACCGACTAGCGGGTTTTGAGACCCAGTACTTC. Translating gives CASSDRLAGFETQYF.

This chain joins TRBV19 and TRBJ1-1; the D gene is possibly TRBD1 (5 bases). Germline V CDR1 and CDR2: LNHDA, SQIVND (reference sequence). The CDR3 spans 13 residues. The V end was cut by 7 bases, the J end by 4 bases, with 13 bases between. The CDR3 region is CASIPGGGTEAFF. CDR3 coding DNA: TGTGCCAGTATCCCAGGCGGGGGCACTGAAGCTTTCTTT.

The V and J genes are TRBV5-1 and TRBJ2-1, with a tentative D call TRBD2 (7 bases). This CDR3 has 17 amino acids. The germline V gene has CDR1 SGHRS and CDR2 YFSETQ. V lost 0 bases, J lost 2 bases, and 15 bases lay in between. The DNA for the CDR3 is TGCGCCAGCAGCTTGGGCCCAGGGGCGGGAGCCTACAATGAGCAGTTCTTC. Protein: CASSLGPGAGAYNEQFF.

The V and J genes are TRBV2 and TRBJ2-7; 15 nucleotides match TRBD2. Germline V lookup: CDR1 SNHLY, CDR2 FYNNEI. V shed 7 bases and J 1 base; nucleotides not matched to a gene: 11. This CDR3 region has 18 residues. The CDR3 nucleotides read TGTGCCAGCACCCCGGGACTAGCGGGGGGCGTTATGTCCTACGAGCAGTACTTC. Its protein is CASTPGLAGGVMSYEQYF.

The V call is TRBV29-1, the J call TRBJ2-3, with TRBD1 matching over 9 bases. CDR1 and CDR2 from the germline V gene are SQVTM and ANQGSEA. This CDR3 contains 14 residues. J was trimmed by 2 bases and V by 6 bases; bases with no gene match: 6. The CDR3 region is CSVLDRGSTDTQYF. The CDR3, as DNA: TGCAGCGTGCTCGACAGGGGGTCCACAGATACGCAGTATTTT.

The V call is TRBV2, the J call TRBJ1-3, with 8 bases fitting TRBD1. Germline CDR1 SNHLY, CDR2 FYNNEI. Trimming removed 8 bases from V and 3 bases from J; junction bases left unmatched: 0. This CDR3 comprises 12 residues. The CDR3 bases are TGTGCCAGCGGACAGGGTGGAAACACCATATATTTT. Translated, it gives CASGQGGNTIYF.

The chain employs TRBV6-5 and TRBJ1-2; D is undetermined. CDR1 MNHEY and CDR2 SVGAGI come from the germline V gene. This CDR3 spans 13 amino acids. With 7 bases removed from V and 7 bases from J, the gap between germline ends came to 16 bases. CDR3 sequence: CASTPGGVRGYTF. CDR3 nucleotide sequence: TGTGCCAGCACCCCCGGTGGAGTTCGTGGCTACACCTTC.